These 14 T cell receptor beta chains were sequenced from one sample in a study of T cells in Graves' hyperthyroidism and ophthalmopathy. Researchers amplified the TCR beta CDR3 regions from RNA transcripts. A first-round RT-PCR of the TCR CDR3 used the HTBI primer set. TCRdb re-called the multiplex PCR reads with MiXCR, one entry per CDR3 protein. The table shows nearly 600,000 distinct CDR3 sequences, with approximately 15% occurring only once. The source material was blood. The source is a woman in her thirties with Graves' hyperthyroidism that later progressed to Graves' ophthalmopathy.

The sample holds a few counts of this clonotype. The chain combines TRBV15 with TRBJ2-1; the D gene could be TRBD1 or TRBD2 (5 bases each). This CDR3 spans 16 amino acids. Trimming stripped 2 bases from V and 5 bases from J, with 16 bases between. Per the germline V gene, CDR1 is LNHNV and CDR2 is YYDKDF (reference sequence). The CDR3 region is CATSRWARGRDNEQFF. The CDR3 DNA reads TGTGCCACCAGCAGATGGGCCCGGGGCAGGGACAATGAGCAGTTCTTC.

Regarding this clonotype: One end of the junction fails to match germline, which may point to a read error. This chain joins TRBV20-1 and TRBJ2-1; D is unclear. This CDR3 has 13 residues. Germline lookup yields CDR1 DFQATT and CDR2 SNEGSKA (reference sequence). CDR3 protein: CSASPSANNEQIF. CDR3 DNA sequence: TGCAGTGCTAGCCCGAGCGCAAACAATGAGCAGATCTTC.

This clonotype was seen only a few times. The chain recombines TRBV5-1 with TRBJ2-5, with a possible D match to TRBD2 (7 bases). The CDR3 totals 16 residues. V shed 2 bases and J shed 1 base, with 15 bases lying between them. Germline assignment: CDR1 SGHRS and CDR2 YFSETQ. CDR3 DNA sequence: TGCGCCAGCAGCTTTGGAAGGGGGGGAAGCCAAGAGACCCAGTACTTC. This translates into CASSFGRGGSQETQYF.

This clonotype showed up many times. The gene calls are TRBV14 and TRBJ2-3; possibly TRBD1 or TRBD2 for D (6 bases each). The CDR3 is 13 residues long. In germline, CDR1 is SGHDN, CDR2 FVKESK. V shed 6 bases and J shed 6 bases, with 13 bases lying between them. CDR3 DNA sequence: TGTGCCAGCAGTCGACAGGAGGGCGATACGCAGTATTTT. It is translated as CASSRQEGDTQYF.

This clonotype was observed at least ten times. The chain uses TRBV12-3 or TRBV12-4 and TRBJ1-5; D possibly corresponds to TRBD1 (5 bases). Trimming removed 5 bases from V and 7 bases from J, with 6 bases in between. This CDR3 has 11 residues. The CDR3 region is CASSGGQPQHF. The CDR3 coding sequence is TGTGCCAGCAGTGGGGGACAGCCCCAGCATTTT.

Ten or more counts support this clonotype. This chain joins TRBV27 and TRBJ1-5; weak D call: TRBD1 (5 bases). The CDR3 sequence is 17 residues long. Germline CDR1 reads MNHEY; CDR2 reads SMNVEV (reference sequence). V lost 1 base, J lost 0 bases, and 13 bases lay in between. Written as DNA, the CDR3 is TGTGCCAGCAGTTTATTAGCGGGGGGGAGTAGCAATCAGCCCCAGCATTTT. Translated, it gives CASSLLAGGSSNQPQHF.

This clonotype was found many times. This sequence joins TRBV3-1 and TRBJ1-1; D might be TRBD1 (5 bases). The CDR3 has 15 residues. Per the germline V gene, CDR1 is LGHDT and CDR2 is YNNKEL (reference sequence). Trimming removed 3 bases from V and 6 bases from J, with 17 bases in between. The CDR3 protein is CASSHTAGTHSEAFF. The DNA of the CDR3 is TGTGCCAGCAGCCACACGGCCGGGACTCATTCTGAAGCTTTCTTT. The whole variable domain, remainder taken from reference TRBV3-1 and TRBJ1-1, is DTAVSQTPKYLVTQMGNDKSIKCEQNLGHDTMYWYKQDSKKFLKIMFSYNNKELIINETVPNRFSPKSPDKAHLNLHINSLELGDSAVYFCASSHTAGTHSEAFFGQGTRLTVV.

This clonotype was recorded many times. This chain joins TRBV12-3 or TRBV12-4 and TRBJ2-3, with a weak D call TRBD2 (6 bases). The CDR3 loop spans 15 amino acids. V lost 1 base and J lost 7, with 15 bases in between. The CDR3 is CASSLVRRGKNTQYF. The CDR3 coding sequence is TGTGCCAGCAGTTTAGTTCGGCGGGGCAAGAATACGCAGTATTTT.

The genes are TRBV18 and TRBJ1-5; D is perhaps TRBD1 (5 bases). This CDR3 has 13 amino acids. Trimming took off 8 bases at V and 0 bases at J, with 8 bases between the two ends. From germline, CDR1 is KGHSH and CDR2 LQKENI. CDR3 nucleotide sequence: TGTGCCAGCCAGGGCCCTAGCAATCAGCCCCAGCATTTT. Protein sequence: CASQGPSNQPQHF.

V and J are TRBV29-1 and TRBJ1-4; D remains ambiguous. V shed 5 bases and J shed 3 bases, with 16 bases lying between them. The germline gives CDR1 SQVTM, CDR2 ANQGSEA. The length of the CDR3 is 15 residues. CDR3 sequence reads: CSVRREGGPNEKLFF. Here the CDR3 DNA reads TGCAGCGTTAGGCGCGAAGGCGGTCCTAATGAAAAACTGTTTTTT.

The table lists this clonotype with many counts. The rearrangement links TRBV28 to TRBJ1-4, with a possible D match to TRBD1 (5 bases). This CDR3 contains 15 residues. Germline V lookup: CDR1 MDHEN, CDR2 SYDVKM. Trimming removed 7 bases at V and 5 bases at J, with 17 bases between. The CDR3 reads CASKFVLTGNEKLFF. The CDR3 DNA sequence: TGTGCCAGCAAATTTGTGCTCACAGGAAATGAAAAACTGTTTTTT.

This clonotype was counted ten times or more. The chain couples TRBV11-2 to TRBJ2-3; TRBD1 agrees at 7 bases. This CDR3 is 14 amino acids long. Germline-derived CDR1 and CDR2 are SGHAT and FQNNGV. With 10 bases clipped from V and 1 base from J, the junction kept 8 bases outside the gene matches. DNA for the CDR3: TGTGCCACCGAACAGGGGCAAGGCACAGATACGCAGTATTTT. As protein: CATEQGQGTDTQYF.

Concerning this clonotype itself: Being one base from a much bigger clone, this may be a read error. The V and J genes are TRBV4-1 and TRBJ2-3; 7 nucleotides agree with TRBD2. The germline V gene has CDR1 MGHRA and CDR2 YSYEKL. CDR3 size: 14 residues. The CDR3, as DNA: TGCACCAGCAGCCAACCCACTAGCGCCGATACGCAGTATTTT. This sequence encodes CTSSQPTSADTQYF.

This clonotype was counted many times. The rearrangement links TRBV24-1 to TRBJ2-1; D may be TRBD1 (7 bases). The CDR3 extends over 16 amino acids. V was cut by 2 bases and J by 4 bases, with 14 bases left in between. CDR1 and CDR2 (germline): KGHDR, SFDVKD. CDR3 coding DNA: TGTGCCACCAGTGATTCGGGCGGGACAGAATACAATGAGCAGTTCTTC. It yields the protein CATSDSGGTEYNEQFF.